The rows below give T cell receptor beta chains drawn from one sample of a study of blood T cell repertoires in COVID-19. TCRdb keeps only in-frame clones here, not all; method: immunoSEQ multiplex PCR. The sample lists around 280,000 clones; around 85% were seen once. The sample consisted of peripheral blood. Source of these receptors: a woman in her thirties who had recovered from COVID-19. Both conserved end residues are part of each CDR3. D genes are given only for firm matches. Not every row has a clone size; where given, it reads once, few, many or a size class.

CDR3 length: 17; clone size: few; V gene: TRBV4-2; D gene: TRBD2; J gene: TRBJ2-1; CDR3 DNA: TGTGCCAGCAGCCAAGAGGGGACTAGCGTCCCCTACAATGAGCAGTTCTTC; CDR3 protein: CASSQEGTSVPYNEQFF
CDR3 length: 13; clone size: once; V gene: TRBV2; D gene: TRBD1; J gene: TRBJ2-7; CDR3 DNA: TGTGCCAGCAGGGGGACAGGGGGTTCCGAGCAGTACTTC; CDR3 protein: CASRGTGGSEQYF
CDR3 length: 16; clone size: once; V gene: TRBV7-2; D gene: TRBD1; J gene: TRBJ2-3; CDR3 DNA: TGTGCCAGCAGCTACGGGACAGGGTATGGAACAGATACGCAGTATTTT; CDR3 protein: CASSYGTGYGTDTQYF
CDR3 length: 16; clone size: -; V gene: TRBV19; D gene: TRBD1; J gene: TRBJ1-1; CDR3 DNA: TGTGCCAGTAATAGTAACGGCAGGGGGGTGAACACTGAAGCTTTCTTT; CDR3 protein: CASNSNGRGVNTEAFF
CDR3 length: 15; clone size: -; V gene: TRBV7-3; D gene: TRBD2; J gene: TRBJ2-2; CDR3 DNA: TGTGCCAGCAGCTCCGGGACTAGCGAGGACGGGGAGCTGTTTTTT; CDR3 protein: CASSSGTSEDGELFF
CDR3 length: 11; clone size: -; V gene: TRBV19; D gene: TRBD1; J gene: TRBJ1-1; CDR3 DNA: TGTGCCAGTAGTAGACAGGGTGCAGCTTTCTTT; CDR3 protein: CASSRQGAAFF
CDR3 length: 17; clone size: -; V gene: TRBV4-3; D gene: TRBD1; J gene: TRBJ1-1; CDR3 DNA: TGCGCCAGCAGCCGGACGGGACAGGGGGCGCTGAACACTGAAGCTTTCTTT; CDR3 protein: CASSRTGQGALNTEAFF
CDR3 length: 12; clone size: -; V gene: TRBV3-1/TRBV3-2; D gene: -; J gene: TRBJ1-1; CDR3 DNA: TGTGCCAGCAGCCACCGCGACACTGAAGCTTTCTTT; CDR3 protein: CASSHRDTEAFF
CDR3 length: 16; clone size: -; V gene: TRBV24-1; D gene: -; J gene: TRBJ2-2; CDR3 DNA: TGTGCCACCAGTGATATTCCGGGGAGAAGCACCGGGGAGCTGTTTTTT; CDR3 protein: CATSDIPGRSTGELFF
CDR3 length: 16; clone size: -; V gene: TRBV6-4; D gene: TRBD2; J gene: TRBJ2-3; CDR3 DNA: TGTGCCAGCAGTGATGGCTCGGGAGGGCACACAGATACGCAGTATTTT; CDR3 protein: CASSDGSGGHTDTQYF
CDR3 length: 14; clone size: -; V gene: TRBV7-2; D gene: -; J gene: TRBJ1-6; CDR3 DNA: TGTGCCAGCAGCTTCCCTCAGGGAGGTTCACCCCTCCACTTT; CDR3 protein: CASSFPQGGSPLHF
CDR3 length: 15; clone size: once; V gene: TRBV7-2; D gene: -; J gene: TRBJ1-5; CDR3 DNA: TGTGCCAGCAGCCTTACACAGGGCCTGAATCAGCCCCAGCATTTT; CDR3 protein: CASSLTQGLNQPQHF
CDR3 length: 15; clone size: -; V gene: TRBV12-5; D gene: -; J gene: TRBJ1-1; CDR3 DNA: TGTGCTAGTGGTCCGTCACAGGGTCTGAACACTGAAGCTTTCTTT; CDR3 protein: CASGPSQGLNTEAFF
CDR3 length: 15; clone size: -; V gene: TRBV7-9; D gene: TRBD1; J gene: TRBJ1-3; CDR3 DNA: TGTGCCAGCAGCTTGAACAGGGGCACGGGAAACACCATATATTTT; CDR3 protein: CASSLNRGTGNTIYF
CDR3 length: 15; clone size: -; V gene: TRBV11-2; D gene: TRBD1; J gene: TRBJ1-1; CDR3 DNA: TGTGCCAGCAGCTTAAGGGACAGGGGATACACTGAAGCTTTCTTT; CDR3 protein: CASSLRDRGYTEAFF
CDR3 length: 16; clone size: -; V gene: TRBV5-1; D gene: TRBD2; J gene: TRBJ2-3; CDR3 DNA: TGCGCCAGCAGCCCAACCCTGACTAGCGGAACAGATACGCAGTATTTT; CDR3 protein: CASSPTLTSGTDTQYF
CDR3 length: 13; clone size: once; V gene: TRBV6-2/TRBV6-3; D gene: -; J gene: TRBJ2-1; CDR3 DNA: TGTGCCAGCAGTTACGGTGCAGGGCATGAGCAGTTCTTC; CDR3 protein: CASSYGAGHEQFF
CDR3 length: 15; clone size: -; V gene: TRBV11-2; D gene: -; J gene: TRBJ1-4; CDR3 DNA: TGTGCCAGCAGCTTAGACGGGGGGAATAATGAAAAACTGTTTTTT; CDR3 protein: CASSLDGGNNEKLFF
CDR3 length: 13; clone size: -; V gene: TRBV19; D gene: -; J gene: TRBJ1-2; CDR3 DNA: TGTGCCAGTAGTAACCGAGCTAACTATGGCTACACCTTC; CDR3 protein: CASSNRANYGYTF
CDR3 length: 14; clone size: -; V gene: TRBV7-2; D gene: -; J gene: TRBJ2-2; CDR3 DNA: TGTGCCAGCAGGAAGCCGACGAACACCGGGGAGCTGTTTTTT; CDR3 protein: CASRKPTNTGELFF
CDR3 length: 16; clone size: -; V gene: TRBV21-1; D gene: -; J gene: TRBJ2-4; CDR3 DNA: TGTGTTGTGGGGAGTCGGGAAAACGTAGCCAAAAACATTCAGTACTTC; CDR3 protein: CVVGSRENVAKNIQYF
CDR3 length: 15; clone size: -; V gene: TRBV27; D gene: TRBD2; J gene: TRBJ2-5; CDR3 DNA: TGTGCCAGCAGTGGGGATAGCGGGAGGGCAGAGACCCAGTACTTC; CDR3 protein: CASSGDSGRAETQYF
CDR3 length: 15; clone size: few; V gene: TRBV7-2; D gene: -; J gene: TRBJ2-3; CDR3 DNA: TGTGCCAGCAGCTTAGCGGGGCCTACAGTGGATACGCAGTATTTT; CDR3 protein: CASSLAGPTVDTQYF
CDR3 length: 15; clone size: once; V gene: TRBV18; D gene: TRBD1; J gene: TRBJ2-7; CDR3 DNA: TGTGCCAGCTCATCGGGGACAGGGGAATACTACGAGCAGTACTTC; CDR3 protein: CASSSGTGEYYEQYF
CDR3 length: 15; clone size: -; V gene: TRBV5-4; D gene: -; J gene: TRBJ2-2; CDR3 DNA: TGTGCCAGCAGCTTGGCCCCCGGGAGCACCGGGGAGCTGTTTTTT; CDR3 protein: CASSLAPGSTGELFF
CDR3 length: 15; clone size: -; V gene: TRBV6-5; D gene: TRBD1; J gene: TRBJ2-7; CDR3 DNA: TGTGCCAGCAGTTACAGGGACAGGGGTATCTACGAGCAGTACTTC; CDR3 protein: CASSYRDRGIYEQYF
CDR3 length: 12; clone size: -; V gene: TRBV5-4; D gene: -; J gene: TRBJ1-1; CDR3 DNA: TGTGCCAGCAGCCAGAAGCGGAGTGAAGCTTTCTTT; CDR3 protein: CASSQKRSEAFF
CDR3 length: 15; clone size: -; V gene: TRBV6-5; D gene: TRBD2; J gene: TRBJ2-7; CDR3 DNA: TGTGCCAGCAGTCAGATAGCGGGAGCCTCCTACGAGCAGTACTTC; CDR3 protein: CASSQIAGASYEQYF
CDR3 length: 13; clone size: -; V gene: TRBV24-1; D gene: TRBD2; J gene: TRBJ2-1; CDR3 DNA: TGTGCCTCTTCGACGGGAGGGAAGAATGAGCAGTTCTTC; CDR3 protein: CASSTGGKNEQFF
CDR3 length: 15; clone size: -; V gene: TRBV5-6; D gene: -; J gene: TRBJ2-7; CDR3 DNA: TGTGCCAGCAGCTTCTCTGTTGGGAGGGGGAACGAGCAGTACTTC; CDR3 protein: CASSFSVGRGNEQYF
CDR3 length: 15; clone size: -; V gene: TRBV5-4; D gene: -; J gene: TRBJ2-3; CDR3 DNA: TGTGCCAGCAGCTCGCGGACTACCGGCGCAGATACGCAGTATTTT; CDR3 protein: CASSSRTTGADTQYF
CDR3 length: 13; clone size: once; V gene: TRBV10-2; D gene: TRBD1; J gene: TRBJ1-4; CDR3 DNA: TGCGCCAGCAGTGTGCAGGGGGTCGAAAAACTGTTTTTT; CDR3 protein: CASSVQGVEKLFF
CDR3 length: 16; clone size: -; V gene: TRBV5-4; D gene: TRBD2; J gene: TRBJ2-3; CDR3 DNA: TGTGCCAGCAGCTTCGAGGTAGCGGGGCGCACAGATACGCAGTATTTT; CDR3 protein: CASSFEVAGRTDTQYF
CDR3 length: 15; clone size: -; V gene: TRBV2; D gene: -; J gene: TRBJ1-3; CDR3 DNA: TGTGCCAGCAGTGAGGAGCGGGGCGCTGGAAACACCATATATTTT; CDR3 protein: CASSEERGAGNTIYF
CDR3 length: 16; clone size: once; V gene: TRBV3-1/TRBV3-2; D gene: TRBD2; J gene: TRBJ2-3; CDR3 DNA: TGTGCCAGCAGCTCAAGGACTAGCGGGAGACCAGATACGCAGTATTTT; CDR3 protein: CASSSRTSGRPDTQYF